This is a list of T cell receptor beta chains from one sample in a study of T cell repertoires in cytomegalovirus infection. Via MiXCR, TCRdb re-called the reads, giving one row per CDR3 protein. The sample records some 300,000 distinct CDR3 sequences, about 9.2% being singletons. Sequencing was carried out using PBMCs. These receptors were obtained from a human donor in good health (CMV status not recorded). Some clones in this sample may be carry-over from other donors' samples. CDR3s include the opening cysteine and the closing phenylalanine or tryptophan. A D gene is named only where the DNA matches it firmly. Clone size is shown for a subset of rows, as once, few, many or a class of expanded clone.

-,TRBJ2-2,TRBV20-1,-,TGCAGTGCTAGAGATTGGCGGGGCGGGGAGCTGTTTTTT,CSARDWRGGELFF
many,TRBJ2-1,TRBV28,-,TGTGCCAGCAGTCACTCGAGGGCGAATGAGCAGTTCTTC,CASSHSRANEQFF
-,TRBJ2-3,TRBV23-1,TRBD1,TGCGCCAGCAGTCATGGAGGACAGGGGGGCTCACCTAATGGAGATACGCAGTATTTT,CASSHGGQGGSPNGDTQYF
few,TRBJ1-1,TRBV4-1,TRBD1,TGCGCCAGCAGAATAACCGGGACAGGGCAGAACACTGAAGCTTTCTTT,CASRITGTGQNTEAFF
many,TRBJ2-1,TRBV7-2,TRBD1,TGTGCCAGCAGCCCGGGACAGCCCAATGAGCAGTTCTTC,CASSPGQPNEQFF
-,TRBJ2-3,TRBV7-8,-,TGTGCCAGCAGCTTAGCAATTTGGGGCACAGATACGCAGTATTTT,CASSLAIWGTDTQYF
-,TRBJ2-2,TRBV27,-,TGTGCCAGCAGCCCCAGACAGGACTACACCGGGGAGCTGTTTTTT,CASSPRQDYTGELFF
-,TRBJ1-6,TRBV11-2,-,TGTGCCAGCACCTCGTATGGGGGCACACTTAATTCACCCCTCCACTTT,CASTSYGGTLNSPLHF
many,TRBJ1-3,TRBV7-2,-,TGTGCCAGCAGCTTGGGCAGAAGCTCTGGAAACACCATATATTTT,CASSLGRSSGNTIYF
-,TRBJ1-1,TRBV5-1,-,TGCGCCAGCAGCTTGGATTATTCCCTTAACACTGAAGCTTTCTTT,CASSLDYSLNTEAFF
few,TRBJ1-2,TRBV20-1,-,TGCAGTGCTTTAATGCCGCAGGGCTACTATGGCTACACCTTC,CSALMPQGYYGYTF
many,TRBJ1-5,TRBV28,-,TGTGCCAGCAGTAGGAGTGCAGGTATTAATCAGCCCCAGCATTTT,CASSRSAGINQPQHF
many,TRBJ1-2,TRBV20-1,-,TGCAGTGCTAGAGATCAGGGGTACACAGTAACCGGCTACACCTTC,CSARDQGYTVTGYTF
many,TRBJ1-3,TRBV19,-,TGTGCCAGTAGTACGACAGAAGGAAACACCATATATTTT,CASSTTEGNTIYF
many,TRBJ1-1,TRBV11-3,-,TGTGCCAGCAGCTCCGGGGAAGGACACACTGAAGCTTTCTTT,CASSSGEGHTEAFF
many,TRBJ1-2,TRBV28,-,TGTGCCAGCAGTCTTATTGGCTATGGCTACACCTTC,CASSLIGYGYTF
few,TRBJ2-5,TRBV29-1,-,TGCAGCGTTGAATACAGGGCGACAAAAGAGACCCAGTACTTC,CSVEYRATKETQYF
many,TRBJ2-2,TRBV7-9,TRBD2,TGTGCCAGCAGCTTCCCTAGCGGGGGGTACACCGGGGAGCTGTTTTTT,CASSFPSGGYTGELFF
many,TRBJ1-1,TRBV6-2/TRBV6-3,TRBD1,TGTGCCAGCAGGACCCCGAGGACAGGGGGGACTGAAGCTTTCTTT,CASRTPRTGGTEAFF
-,TRBJ2-5,TRBV12-3/TRBV12-4,-,TGTGCCTGCAGTTTCCCAGGGGAAGAGACCCAGTACTTC,CACSFPGEETQYF
few,TRBJ2-3,TRBV6-2/TRBV6-3,-,TGTGCCAGCAGCCGAATGGGAGCGAGCGTAAGGGATACGCAGTATTTT,CASSRMGASVRDTQYF
many,TRBJ2-4,TRBV7-2,-,TGTGCCAGCAGCTTGAGGGGCGGCGGGCTACTAGCCAAAAACATTCAGTACTTC,CASSLRGGGLLAKNIQYF